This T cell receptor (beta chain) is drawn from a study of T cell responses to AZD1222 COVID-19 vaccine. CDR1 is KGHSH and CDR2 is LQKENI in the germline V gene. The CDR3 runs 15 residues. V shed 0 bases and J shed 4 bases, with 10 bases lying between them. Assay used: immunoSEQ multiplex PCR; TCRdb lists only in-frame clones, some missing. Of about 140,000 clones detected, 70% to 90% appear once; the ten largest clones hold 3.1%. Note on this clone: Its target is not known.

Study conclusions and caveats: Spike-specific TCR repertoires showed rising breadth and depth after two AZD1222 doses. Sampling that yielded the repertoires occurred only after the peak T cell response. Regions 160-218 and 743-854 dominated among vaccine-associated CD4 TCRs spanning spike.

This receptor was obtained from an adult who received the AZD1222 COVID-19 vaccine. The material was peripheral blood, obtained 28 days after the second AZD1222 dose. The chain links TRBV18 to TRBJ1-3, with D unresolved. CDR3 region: CASSPPNGKGNTIYF. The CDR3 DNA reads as TGTGCCAGCTCACCACCGAATGGGAAGGGAAACACCATATATTTT.